This TCR beta chain was captured in a study of cytomegalovirus exposure and HLA in healthy donors. The PCR used 60 Vbeta and 13 Jbeta primers. TCRdb's table, derived via immunoSEQ multiplex PCR, lists solely in-frame clones and lacks some. The table lists about 130,000 clones, roughly 75% of them singletons. Germline values: CDR1 MGHRA, CDR2 YSYEKL. CDR3 length: 14 residues. J was trimmed by 5 bases and V by 3 bases; bases with no gene match: 6. Sequencing input: PBMCs. The rearrangement uses TRBV4-1 and TRBJ2-5, with 7 bases fitting TRBD1. This sequence was found in a man younger than 45 in good health. The DNA for the CDR3 is TGCGCCAGCAGCCACCCACCCAGGGGGGAGACCCAGTACTTC. This sequence encodes CASSHPPRGETQYF.